Listed below are T cell receptor beta chains from one sample, sequenced in a study of OX40 agonist ivuxolimab in advanced cancers. Sequencing used immunoSEQ multiplex PCR; TCRdb keeps in-frame clones, though not all of them. The sample lists around 35,000 clones; 65% to 85% were seen once. This material consisted of CD4+ or CD8+ T cells sorted from blood, taken in a trial of the OX40 agonist ivuxolimab. All receptors derive from an adult with an advanced solid tumor such as melanoma, head and neck, liver or kidney cancer. The CDR3 runs from the conserved cysteine through the conserved F or W. Each record gives: V gene, D gene, CDR3 protein. A D gene is named only where the DNA matches it firmly.

TRBV6-6,TRBD1,CASSYLTGTNEKLFF
TRBV7-6,-,CASSLAWQGTGELFF
TRBV5-4,TRBD1,CASSSRTGAYEQYF
TRBV30,-,CAWSKAGSLNQPQHF
TRBV13,TRBD1,CASSMTGGRPTNEKLFF
TRBV11-3,TRBD1,CASSGQAQETQYF
TRBV6-1,-,CASSDPGVNEKLFF
TRBV7-8,-,CASSLDTGSQHF
TRBV5-1,-,CASSLGGHGPYNEQFF
TRBV20-1,-,CSAREGGELFF
TRBV4-1,-,CASKSPPGELFF
TRBV30,TRBD1,CAWRNADRQNSPLHF
TRBV11-2,TRBD2,CASSLRLATDTQYF
TRBV7-9,-,CASTLSLSGNNEQFF
TRBV18,-,CASSPTLRNEKLFF
TRBV9,TRBD1,CASSGTGYTGELFF
TRBV5-1,-,CASSLDRGMSSYNSPLHF
TRBV5-1,TRBD1,CASSVDRDYGYTF
TRBV30,-,CAWSVNGYEQYF
TRBV6-1,-,CAAGLGETYEQYF
TRBV27,-,CASSLTDTQYF
TRBV15,-,CATSRDIGEQFF
TRBV7-8,-,CASSKEVWGYEQYF
TRBV7-9,-,CASGSEFLQPQHF
TRBV7-2,-,CASSLMAGASGNTIYF
TRBV5-4,-,CASSLDLANTGELFF
TRBV6-6,TRBD1,CASSPLGTGGTGELFF
TRBV7-9,TRBD1,CASSFSQGANNSPLHF
TRBV6-5,-,CASNYNWGQLGKLFF
TRBV2,TRBD1,CASSDLRTGNTEAFF
TRBV11-2,TRBD2,CASSPGGEQYF
TRBV13,-,CASSLAGYTF
TRBV6-4,TRBD1,CASSESSQEGAVTGELFF
TRBV15,TRBD2,CATSRDLAAETQYF
TRBV19,TRBD1,CASTETQGNEKLFF